A single T cell receptor gamma chain is shown here with its context. This clone was recorded many times. Which antigen it targets is not known. A far larger clone differs by one base, so this is likely a read error. Other DNA sequences within the sample encode an identical CDR3. The CDR3 sequence holds 15 residues, the cysteine and phenylalanine included. The sequence is cut down to CDR3 DNA, 45 bases in frame from base 1. The germline V gene encodes CDR1 GITISATS and CDR2 ISYDGTV (reference sequence). The data were taken from a study of γδ T cells in repeated Plasmodium falciparum infection (dated by TCRdb to 2020 to 2022). For context, the study as a whole: Malian children exposed to intense seasonal malaria transmission were enrolled in the natural-infection arm and compared with Australian children matched for age and gender. Four to six malaria-naive U.S. adults underwent four controlled human malaria infections by bites from P. falciparum NF54-infected Anopheles stephensi mosquitoes over approximately 620 days. Controlled-infection subjects were sampled at baseline, immediately before selected infections, and 21 days after each infection. The gammadelta TCR repertoires from Mali were analysed in two ways: cross-sectionally during periods with no transmission, and longitudinally across episodes of acute febrile malaria. Using both natural infection in Mali and controlled human malaria infection, the study looked at the way repeated Plasmodium falciparum infection shapes the human gammadelta T cell repertoire.

For bulk TCR repertoire analysis, Vgamma9/Vdelta2+ and Vdelta2-negative gammadelta T cell populations were isolated by flow sorting from peripheral blood mononuclear cells. General study outcomes and caveats: Because the controlled-infection cohort was small, analysis of inter-individual variability in gammadelta T cell responses was limited. Generalizability was limited because the Malian cohort was drawn from a small rural village of predominantly one ethnic group. A highly stable polyclonal repertoire over time and infection, with many inter-individual overlapping TCRgamma sequences, was shown by Vgamma9/Vdelta2+ TCR repertoires. Vdelta2-negative gammadelta TCR repertoires from Malian children appeared more clonally expanded, less diverse and less shared than those of Australian children. In Vdelta2-negative, largely Vdelta1+, gammadelta TCR repertoires, repeated controlled infections appeared to drive waves of new clonotype selection.

The protocol used for the library was multiplex PCR. TCRdb shows the sequencer as Illumina MiSeq. From each sorted gammadelta T cell sample, both TCR gamma (TRG) and TCR delta (TRD) chains were sequenced. On the authors' methods: The repertoire analyses used clonotype tree plots, the accumulated frequency of the top 20 clonotypes, and diversity index (DI) and D75 metrics. TCRdb recomputed clones from the public reads with CATT; identical DNA rows were then combined. The V and J calls shown here were made by TCRdb, not taken from the authors' results. Present in this sample are 20,000 to 30,000 gamma-chain clones, 2.5% to 3.5% of which were seen just once. The ten biggest clones cover approximately 30% of the sample.

The sequencing input was gamma-delta T cells from blood. The V and J segments used are TRGV9 and TRGJ1 or TRGJ2. TCRdb does not report a J gene; here it was assigned by matching the DNA to germline references. This clonotype originated in a pool of human donors (malaria-infected and uninfected, not separated). The CDR3 is CALWESPEVYYKKLF. DNA sequence: TGTGCCTTATGGGAGTCCCCGGAGGTTTATTATAAGAAACTCTTT.